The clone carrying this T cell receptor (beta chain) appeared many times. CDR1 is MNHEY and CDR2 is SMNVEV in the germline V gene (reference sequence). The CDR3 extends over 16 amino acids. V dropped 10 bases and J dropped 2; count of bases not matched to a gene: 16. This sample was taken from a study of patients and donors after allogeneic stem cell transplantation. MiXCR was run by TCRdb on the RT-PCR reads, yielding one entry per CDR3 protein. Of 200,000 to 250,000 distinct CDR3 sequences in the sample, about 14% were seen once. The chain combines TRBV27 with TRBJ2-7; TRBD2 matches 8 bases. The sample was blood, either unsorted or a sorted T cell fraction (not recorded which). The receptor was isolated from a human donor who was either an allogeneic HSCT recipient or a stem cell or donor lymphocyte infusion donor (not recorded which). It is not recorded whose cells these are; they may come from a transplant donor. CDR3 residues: CATNRGGMDSPYEQYF. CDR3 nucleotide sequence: TGTGCCACCAACCGGGGGGGGATGGATTCACCCTACGAGCAGTACTTC.